Described below is a single T cell receptor beta chain sequence and its context. The sample is drawn from a study of T-cell memory formation after mild COVID-19. The CDR3 extends over 15 amino acids. Per the germline V gene, CDR1 is SEHNR and CDR2 is FQNEAQ (reference sequence). The V and J ends lost 3 bases and 8 bases respectively, with 17 bases between them. One entry per CDR3 protein results from TCRdb running MiXCR on the 5' RACE reads. The table includes 580,000 or so distinct CDR3 sequences, 15% to 20% detected once. Sequences were obtained from PBMCs or a T cell subset sorted from them (not recorded which). This TCR was sampled from an adult woman who had mild COVID-19 (a few samples of this study predate the infection). Cell type and time point are not known. The V and J genes are TRBV7-9 and TRBJ2-1, with D possibly TRBD2 on 6 matching bases. The CDR3 here is CASSFRQYGGYEQFF. The DNA for the CDR3 is TGTGCCAGCAGCTTTCGACAGTATGGGGGGTATGAGCAGTTCTTC.